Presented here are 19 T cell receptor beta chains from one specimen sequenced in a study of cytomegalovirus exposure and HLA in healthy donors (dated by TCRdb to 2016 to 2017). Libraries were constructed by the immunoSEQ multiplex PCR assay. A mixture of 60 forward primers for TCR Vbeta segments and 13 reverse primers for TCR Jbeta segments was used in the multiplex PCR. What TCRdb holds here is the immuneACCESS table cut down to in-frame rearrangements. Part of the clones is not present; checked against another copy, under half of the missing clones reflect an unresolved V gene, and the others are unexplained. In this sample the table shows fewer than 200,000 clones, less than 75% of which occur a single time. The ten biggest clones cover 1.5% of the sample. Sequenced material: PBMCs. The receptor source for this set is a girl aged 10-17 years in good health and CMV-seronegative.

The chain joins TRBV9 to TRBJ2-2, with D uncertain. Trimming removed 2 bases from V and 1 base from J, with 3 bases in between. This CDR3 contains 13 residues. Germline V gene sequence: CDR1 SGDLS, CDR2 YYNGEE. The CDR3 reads CASSVKNTGELFF. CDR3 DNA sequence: TGTGCCAGCAGCGTTAAGAACACCGGGGAGCTGTTTTTT. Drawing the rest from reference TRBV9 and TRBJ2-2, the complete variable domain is DSGVTQTPKHLITATGQRVTLRCSPRSGDLSVYWYQQSLDQGLQFLIQYYNGEERAKGNILERFSAQQFPDLHSELNLSSLELGDSALYFCASSVKNTGELFFGEGSRLTVL.

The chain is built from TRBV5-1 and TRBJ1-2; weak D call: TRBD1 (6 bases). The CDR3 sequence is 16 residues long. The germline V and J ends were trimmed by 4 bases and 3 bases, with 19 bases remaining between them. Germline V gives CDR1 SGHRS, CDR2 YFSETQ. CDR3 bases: TGCGCCAGCAGCGTTGGCGTCGGGGCAGGGGACTATGGCTACACCTTC. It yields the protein CASSVGVGAGDYGYTF.

The CDR3 DNA follows: TGTGCCAGTAGTATGGGAGTCGGCACTGAAGCTTTCTTT. It specifies CASSMGVGTEAFF. This rearrangement joins TRBV19 to TRBJ1-1; D ambiguous. The V end was cut by 3 bases, the J end by 4 bases, with 9 bases between. Germline V CDR1 and CDR2: LNHDA, SQIVND (reference sequence). This CDR3 spans 13 amino acids.

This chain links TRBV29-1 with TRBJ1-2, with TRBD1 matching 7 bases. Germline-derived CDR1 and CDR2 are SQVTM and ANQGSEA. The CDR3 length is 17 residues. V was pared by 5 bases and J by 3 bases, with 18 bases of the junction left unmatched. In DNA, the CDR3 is TGCAGCGTTTCCTTTGACAGGGTCCTTGGTCCCGACTATGGCTACACCTTC. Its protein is CSVSFDRVLGPDYGYTF.

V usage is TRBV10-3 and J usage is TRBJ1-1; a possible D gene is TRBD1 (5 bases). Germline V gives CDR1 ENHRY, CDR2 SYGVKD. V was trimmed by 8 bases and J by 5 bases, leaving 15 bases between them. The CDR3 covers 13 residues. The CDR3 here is CAISPRQGTEAFF. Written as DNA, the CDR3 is TGTGCCATCTCACCCCGCCAGGGAACTGAAGCTTTCTTT.

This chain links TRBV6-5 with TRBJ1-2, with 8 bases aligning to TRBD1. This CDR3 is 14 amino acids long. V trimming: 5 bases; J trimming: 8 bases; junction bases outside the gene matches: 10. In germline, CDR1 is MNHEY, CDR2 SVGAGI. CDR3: CASSPRTGLKGYTF. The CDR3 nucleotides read TGTGCCAGCAGTCCCCGGACAGGGTTAAAGGGCTACACCTTC.

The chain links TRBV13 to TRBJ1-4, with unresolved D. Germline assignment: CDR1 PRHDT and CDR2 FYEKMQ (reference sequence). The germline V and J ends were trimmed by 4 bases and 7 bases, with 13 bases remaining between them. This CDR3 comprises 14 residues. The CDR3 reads CASSSGGRGEKLFF. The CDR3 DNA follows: TGTGCCAGCAGCTCCGGAGGGAGAGGTGAAAAACTGTTTTTT.

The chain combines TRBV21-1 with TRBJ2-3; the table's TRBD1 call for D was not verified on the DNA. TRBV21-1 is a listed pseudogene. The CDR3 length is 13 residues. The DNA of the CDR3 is TGTGCCAGCAGCCAGGGGAGAACAGATACGCAGTATTTT. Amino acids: CASSQGRTDTQYF.

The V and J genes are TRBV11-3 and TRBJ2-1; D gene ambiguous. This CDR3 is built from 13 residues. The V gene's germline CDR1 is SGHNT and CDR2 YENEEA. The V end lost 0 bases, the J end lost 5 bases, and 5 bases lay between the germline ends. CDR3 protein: CASSLDYNNEQFF. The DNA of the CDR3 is TGTGCCAGCAGCTTAGATTATAACAATGAGCAGTTCTTC. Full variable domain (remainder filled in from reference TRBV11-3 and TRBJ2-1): EAGVVQSPRYKIIEKKQPVAFWCNPISGHNTLYWYLQNLGQGPELLIRYENEEAVDDSQLPKDRFSAERLKGVDSTLKIQPAELGDSAVYLCASSLDYNNEQFFGPGTRLTVL.

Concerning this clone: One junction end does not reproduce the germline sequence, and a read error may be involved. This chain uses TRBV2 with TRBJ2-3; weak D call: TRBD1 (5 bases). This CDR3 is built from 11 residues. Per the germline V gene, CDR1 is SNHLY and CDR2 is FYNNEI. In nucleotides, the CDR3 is TGTGCCAGCAGAGCTACAGGTACGCAGTATTTT. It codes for CASRATGTQYF.

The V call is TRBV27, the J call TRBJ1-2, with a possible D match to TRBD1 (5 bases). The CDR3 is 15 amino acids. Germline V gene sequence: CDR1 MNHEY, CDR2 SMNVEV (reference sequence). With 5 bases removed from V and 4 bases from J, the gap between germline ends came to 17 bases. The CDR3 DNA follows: TGTGCCAGCAGTGGAACAGAGGGGACTGCCTATGGCTACACCTTC. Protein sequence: CASSGTEGTAYGYTF.

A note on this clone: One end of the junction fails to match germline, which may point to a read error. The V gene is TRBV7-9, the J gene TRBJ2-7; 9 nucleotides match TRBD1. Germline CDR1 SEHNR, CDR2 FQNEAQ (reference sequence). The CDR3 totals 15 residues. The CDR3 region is CASSRPGQGFYEQYF. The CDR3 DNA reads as TGTGCTAGCAGCCGACCGGGACAGGGTTTTTACGAGCAGTACTTC.

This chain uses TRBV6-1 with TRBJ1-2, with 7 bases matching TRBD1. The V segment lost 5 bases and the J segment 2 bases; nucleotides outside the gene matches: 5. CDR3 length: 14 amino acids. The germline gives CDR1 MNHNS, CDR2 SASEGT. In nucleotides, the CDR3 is TGTGCCAGCAGTTATCCGGGACAGAACTATGGCTACACCTTC. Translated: CASSYPGQNYGYTF.

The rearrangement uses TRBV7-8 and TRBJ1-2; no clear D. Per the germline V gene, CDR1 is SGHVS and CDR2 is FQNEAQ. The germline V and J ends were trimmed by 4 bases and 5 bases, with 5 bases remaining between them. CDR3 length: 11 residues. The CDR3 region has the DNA TGTGCCAGCAGCTCTCTATATGGCTACACCTTC. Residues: CASSSLYGYTF.

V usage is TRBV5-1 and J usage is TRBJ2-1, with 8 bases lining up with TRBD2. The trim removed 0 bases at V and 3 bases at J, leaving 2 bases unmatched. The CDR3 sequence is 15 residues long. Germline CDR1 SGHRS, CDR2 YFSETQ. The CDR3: CASSLETSVYNEQFF. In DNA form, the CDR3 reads TGCGCCAGCAGCTTGGAGACTAGCGTCTACAATGAGCAGTTCTTC. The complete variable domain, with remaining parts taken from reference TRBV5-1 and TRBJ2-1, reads KAGVTQTPRYLIKTRGQQVTLSCSPISGHRSVSWYQQTPGQGLQFLFEYFSETQRNKGNFPGRFSGRQFSNSRSEMNVSTLELGDSALYLCASSLETSVYNEQFFGPGTRLTVL.

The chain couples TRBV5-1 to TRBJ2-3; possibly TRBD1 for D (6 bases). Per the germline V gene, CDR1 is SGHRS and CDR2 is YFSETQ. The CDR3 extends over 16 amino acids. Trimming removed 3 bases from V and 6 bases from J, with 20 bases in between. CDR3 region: CASSSGQLHLMDTQYF. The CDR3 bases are TGCGCCAGCAGCTCCGGACAGCTTCATCTTATGGATACGCAGTATTTT.

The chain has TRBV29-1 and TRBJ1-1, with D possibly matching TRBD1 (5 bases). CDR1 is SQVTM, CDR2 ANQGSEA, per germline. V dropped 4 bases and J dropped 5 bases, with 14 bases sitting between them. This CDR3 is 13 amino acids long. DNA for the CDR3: TGCAGCGTTGTGGAGGGGAGAGGGACTGAAGCTTTCTTT. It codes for CSVVEGRGTEAFF. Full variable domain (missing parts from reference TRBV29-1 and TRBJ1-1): SAVISQKPSRDICQRGTSLTIQCQVDSQVTMMFWYRQQPGQSLTLIATANQGSEATYESGFVIDKFPISRPNLTFSTLTVSNMSPEDSSIYLCSVVEGRGTEAFFGQGTRLTVV.

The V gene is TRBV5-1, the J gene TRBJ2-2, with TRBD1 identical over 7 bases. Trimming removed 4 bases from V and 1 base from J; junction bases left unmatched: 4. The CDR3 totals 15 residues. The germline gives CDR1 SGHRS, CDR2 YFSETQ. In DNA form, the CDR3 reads TGCGCCAGCAGCCCCGGGACAGAGAACACCGGGGAGCTGTTTTTT. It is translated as CASSPGTENTGELFF.

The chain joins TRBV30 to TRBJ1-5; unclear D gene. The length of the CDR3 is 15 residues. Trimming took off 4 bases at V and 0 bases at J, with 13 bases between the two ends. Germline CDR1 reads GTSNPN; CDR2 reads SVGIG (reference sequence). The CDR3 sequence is CAWNYRGYSNQPQHF. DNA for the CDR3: TGTGCCTGGAATTATCGGGGTTATAGCAATCAGCCCCAGCATTTT.